The TCR beta chain described here comes from a study of OX40 agonist ivuxolimab in advanced cancers. Overall study results and limits: Antigen specificity of clonally expanded peripheral T cells was not established.

Data came from immunoSEQ multiplex PCR; TCRdb stores just in-frame clones and leaves some out. The data hold tens of thousands of clones, with over 80% observed a single time. Points on this clone: The antigen is unknown.

Germline V CDR1 and CDR2: LNHDA, SQIVND (reference sequence). The V and J ends lost 3 bases and 5 bases respectively, with 10 bases between them. CDR3 length equals 13 residues. This chain links TRBV19 with TRBJ1-1; D gene uncertain. The origin of this receptor is an adult with an advanced solid tumor such as melanoma, head and neck, liver or kidney cancer. The material sequenced was CD4+ or CD8+ T cells sorted from blood, taken in a trial of the OX40 agonist ivuxolimab. CDR3 coding DNA: TGTGCCAGTAGTATGTCCGGCCGGACTGAAGCTTTCTTT. Its protein is CASSMSGRTEAFF.